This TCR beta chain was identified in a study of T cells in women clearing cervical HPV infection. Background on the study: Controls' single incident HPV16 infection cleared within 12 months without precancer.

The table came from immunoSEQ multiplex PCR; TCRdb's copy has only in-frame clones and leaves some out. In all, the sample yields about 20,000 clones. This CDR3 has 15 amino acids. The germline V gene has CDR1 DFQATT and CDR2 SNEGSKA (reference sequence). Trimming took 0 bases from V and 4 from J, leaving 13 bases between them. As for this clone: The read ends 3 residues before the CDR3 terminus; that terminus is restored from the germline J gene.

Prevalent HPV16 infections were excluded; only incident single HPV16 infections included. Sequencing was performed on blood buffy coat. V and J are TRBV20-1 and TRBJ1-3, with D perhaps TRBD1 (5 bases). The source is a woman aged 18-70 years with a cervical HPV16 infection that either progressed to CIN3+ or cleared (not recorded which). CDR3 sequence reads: CSAREARTSGNTIYF. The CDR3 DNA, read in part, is TGCAGTGCTAGAGAGGCCCGGACATCCGGAAACACC.